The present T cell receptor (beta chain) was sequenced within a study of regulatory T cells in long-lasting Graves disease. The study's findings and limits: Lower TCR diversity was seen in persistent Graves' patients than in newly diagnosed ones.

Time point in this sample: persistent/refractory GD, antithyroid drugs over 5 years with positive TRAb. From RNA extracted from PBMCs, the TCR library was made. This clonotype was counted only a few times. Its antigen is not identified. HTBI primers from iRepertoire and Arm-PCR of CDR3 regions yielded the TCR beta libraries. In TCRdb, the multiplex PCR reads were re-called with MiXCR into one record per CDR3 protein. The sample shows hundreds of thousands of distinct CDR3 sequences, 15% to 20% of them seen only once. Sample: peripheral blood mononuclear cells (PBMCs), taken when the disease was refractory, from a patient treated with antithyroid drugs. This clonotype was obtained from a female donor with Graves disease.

In DNA form, the CDR3 reads TGTGCCATCAGAGGGCAGGGGAATGAAAAACTGTTTTTT. Residues: CAIRGQGNEKLFF. This sequence joins TRBV10-3 and TRBJ1-4; D possibly corresponds to TRBD1 (6 bases). Germline CDR1 ENHRY, CDR2 SYGVKD. The CDR3 is 13 amino acids. Trimming took 6 bases from V and 5 from J, leaving 10 bases between them.